This TCR beta chain stems from a study of control samples from healthy donors and cancer patients. The method was immunoSEQ multiplex PCR; TCRdb's version includes in-frame clones alone and lacks a portion of them. The data show around 51,000 clones, about nine tenths seen once. This CDR3 is built from 14 residues. Per germline, CDR1 SGHDT and CDR2 YYEEEE. V lost 0 bases and J 3 bases, leaving 10 bases between the germline ends. Sequenced input: PBMCs. The chain has TRBV5-6 and TRBJ2-7, with D possibly being TRBD1 (5 bases). The source of this sequence is a man aged 50-60 years with head and neck cancer. CDR3 in amino acids: CASSLAGQFYEQYF. The CDR3 nucleotides are TGTGCCAGCAGCTTGGCAGGGCAGTTCTACGAGCAGTACTTC.